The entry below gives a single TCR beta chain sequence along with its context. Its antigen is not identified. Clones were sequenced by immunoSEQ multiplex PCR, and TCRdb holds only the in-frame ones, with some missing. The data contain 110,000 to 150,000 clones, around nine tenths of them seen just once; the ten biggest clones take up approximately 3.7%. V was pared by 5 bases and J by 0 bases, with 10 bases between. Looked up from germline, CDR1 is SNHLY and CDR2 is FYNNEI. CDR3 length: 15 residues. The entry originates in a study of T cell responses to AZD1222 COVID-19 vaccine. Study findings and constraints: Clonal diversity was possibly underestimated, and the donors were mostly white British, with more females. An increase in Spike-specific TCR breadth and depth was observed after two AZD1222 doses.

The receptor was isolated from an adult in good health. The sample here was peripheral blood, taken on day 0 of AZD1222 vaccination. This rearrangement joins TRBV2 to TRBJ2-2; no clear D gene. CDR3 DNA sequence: TGTGCCAGCAGTATGACGATTGCGAACACCGGGGAGCTGTTTTTT. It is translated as CASSMTIANTGELFF.